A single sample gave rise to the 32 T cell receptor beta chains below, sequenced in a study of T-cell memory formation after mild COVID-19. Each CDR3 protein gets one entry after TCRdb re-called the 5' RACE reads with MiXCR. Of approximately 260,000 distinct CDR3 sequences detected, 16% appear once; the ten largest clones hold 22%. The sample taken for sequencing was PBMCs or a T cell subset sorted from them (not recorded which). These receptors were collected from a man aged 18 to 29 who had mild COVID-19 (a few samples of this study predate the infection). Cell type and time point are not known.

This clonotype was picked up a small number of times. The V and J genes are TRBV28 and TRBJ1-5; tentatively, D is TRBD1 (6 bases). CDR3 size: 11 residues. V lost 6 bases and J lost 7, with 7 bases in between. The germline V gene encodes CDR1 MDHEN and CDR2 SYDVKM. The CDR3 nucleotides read TGTGCCAGCAGAGGGGGGCAGCCCCAGCATTTT. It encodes CASRGGQPQHF.

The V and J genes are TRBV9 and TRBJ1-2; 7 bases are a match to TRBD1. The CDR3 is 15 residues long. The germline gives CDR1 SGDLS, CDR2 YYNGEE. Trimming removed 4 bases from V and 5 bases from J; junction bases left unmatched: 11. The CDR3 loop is CASSITPGGGYGYTF. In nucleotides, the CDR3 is TGTGCCAGCAGCATCACGCCAGGGGGTGGGTATGGCTACACCTTC.

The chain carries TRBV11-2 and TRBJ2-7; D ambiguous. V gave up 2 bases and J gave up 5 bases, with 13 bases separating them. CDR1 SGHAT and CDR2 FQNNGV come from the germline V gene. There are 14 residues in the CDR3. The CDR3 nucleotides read TGTGCCAGCAGCTTAACGCTCTCCCCCCACGAGCAGTACTTC. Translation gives CASSLTLSPHEQYF.

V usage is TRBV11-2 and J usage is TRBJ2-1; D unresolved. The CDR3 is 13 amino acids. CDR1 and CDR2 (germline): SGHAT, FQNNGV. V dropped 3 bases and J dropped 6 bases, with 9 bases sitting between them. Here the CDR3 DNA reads TGTGCCAGCAGCTTTTTTCTGCCCAATGAGCAGTTCTTC. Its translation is CASSFFLPNEQFF.

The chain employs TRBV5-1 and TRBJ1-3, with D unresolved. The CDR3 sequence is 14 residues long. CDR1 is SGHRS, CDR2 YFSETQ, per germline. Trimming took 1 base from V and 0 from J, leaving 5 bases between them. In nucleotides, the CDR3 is TGCGCCAGCAGCTTGTACGACTCTGGAAACACCATATATTTT. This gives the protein CASSLYDSGNTIYF. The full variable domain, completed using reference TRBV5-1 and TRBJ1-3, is KAGVTQTPRYLIKTRGQQVTLSCSPISGHRSVSWYQQTPGQGLQFLFEYFSETQRNKGNFPGRFSGRQFSNSRSEMNVSTLELGDSALYLCASSLYDSGNTIYFGEGSWLTVV.

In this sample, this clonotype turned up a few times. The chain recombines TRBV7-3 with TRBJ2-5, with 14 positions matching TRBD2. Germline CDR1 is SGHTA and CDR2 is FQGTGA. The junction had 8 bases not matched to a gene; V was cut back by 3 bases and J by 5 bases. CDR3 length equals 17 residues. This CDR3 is CASSLGLAGALSETQYF. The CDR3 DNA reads TGTGCCAGCAGCTTGGGACTAGCGGGGGCCCTTTCGGAGACCCAGTACTTC.

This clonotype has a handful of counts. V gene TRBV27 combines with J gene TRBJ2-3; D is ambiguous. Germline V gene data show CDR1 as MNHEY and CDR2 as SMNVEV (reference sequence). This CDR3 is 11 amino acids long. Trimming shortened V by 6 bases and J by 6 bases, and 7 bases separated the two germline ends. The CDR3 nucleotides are TGTGCCAGCAGGAGTGTTGATACGCAGTATTTT. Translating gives CASRSVDTQYF.

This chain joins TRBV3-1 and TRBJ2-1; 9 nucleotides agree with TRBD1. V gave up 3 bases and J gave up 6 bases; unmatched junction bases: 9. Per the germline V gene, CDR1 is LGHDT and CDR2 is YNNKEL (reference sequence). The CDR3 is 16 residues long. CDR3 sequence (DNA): TGTGCCAGCAGCCAGGCCCGGGACAGGGTGGCCAATGAGCAGTTCTTC. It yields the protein CASSQARDRVANEQFF.

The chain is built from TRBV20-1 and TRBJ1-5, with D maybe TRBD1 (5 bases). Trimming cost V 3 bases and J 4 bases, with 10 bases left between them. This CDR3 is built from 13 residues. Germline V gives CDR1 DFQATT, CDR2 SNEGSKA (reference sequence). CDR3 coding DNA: TGCAGTGCTAGGGACACGGTGAATCAGCCCCAGCATTTT. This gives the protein CSARDTVNQPQHF.

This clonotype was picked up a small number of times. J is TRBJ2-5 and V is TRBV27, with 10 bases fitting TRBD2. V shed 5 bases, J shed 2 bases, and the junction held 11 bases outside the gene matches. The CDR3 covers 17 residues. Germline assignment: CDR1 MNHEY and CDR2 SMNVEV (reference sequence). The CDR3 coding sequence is TGTGCCAGCAGTCTCCACCCTAGCGGGGGCCCTCAAGAGACCCAGTACTTC. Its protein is CASSLHPSGGPQETQYF.

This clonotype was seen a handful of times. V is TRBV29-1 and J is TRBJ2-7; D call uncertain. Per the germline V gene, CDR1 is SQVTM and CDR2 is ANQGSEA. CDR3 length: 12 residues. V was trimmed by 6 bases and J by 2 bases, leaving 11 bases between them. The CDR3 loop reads CSVLHRTYEQYF. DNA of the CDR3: TGCAGCGTCCTTCACAGAACCTACGAGCAGTACTTC.

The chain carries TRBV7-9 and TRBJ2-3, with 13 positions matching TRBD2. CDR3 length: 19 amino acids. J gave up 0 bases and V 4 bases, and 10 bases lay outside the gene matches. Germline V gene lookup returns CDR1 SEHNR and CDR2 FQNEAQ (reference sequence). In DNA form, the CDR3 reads TGTGCCAGCAGCTCATCACGACTAGCGGGGGGCCTTAGCACAGATACGCAGTATTTT. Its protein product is CASSSSRLAGGLSTDTQYF.

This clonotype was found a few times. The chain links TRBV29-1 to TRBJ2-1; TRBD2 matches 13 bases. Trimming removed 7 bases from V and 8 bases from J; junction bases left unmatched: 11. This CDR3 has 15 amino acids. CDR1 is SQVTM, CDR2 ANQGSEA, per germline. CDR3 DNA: TGCAGCGGGATACTCGGGACTAGCGGGATATATGAGCAGTTCTTC. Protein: CSGILGTSGIYEQFF.

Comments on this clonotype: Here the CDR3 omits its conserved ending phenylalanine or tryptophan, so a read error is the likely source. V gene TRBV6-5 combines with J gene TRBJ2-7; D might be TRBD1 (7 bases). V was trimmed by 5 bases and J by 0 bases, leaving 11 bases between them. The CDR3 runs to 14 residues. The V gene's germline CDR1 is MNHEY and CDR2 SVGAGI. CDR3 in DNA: TGTGCCAGCAGTGCCAGGGGGGCCTCCTACGAGCAGTACTTA. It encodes CASSARGASYEQYL.

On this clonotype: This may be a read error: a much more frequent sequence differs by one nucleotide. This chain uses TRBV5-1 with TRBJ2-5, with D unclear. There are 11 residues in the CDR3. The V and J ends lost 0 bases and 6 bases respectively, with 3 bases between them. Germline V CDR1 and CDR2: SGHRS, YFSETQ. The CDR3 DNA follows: TGCGCCAGCAGCTTGGAACAGACCCAGTACTTC. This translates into CASSLEQTQYF. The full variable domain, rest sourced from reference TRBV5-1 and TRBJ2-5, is KAGVTQTPRYLIKTRGQQVTLSCSPISGHRSVSWYQQTPGQGLQFLFEYFSETQRNKGNFPGRFSGRQFSNSRSEMNVSTLELGDSALYLCASSLEQTQYFGPGTRLLVL.

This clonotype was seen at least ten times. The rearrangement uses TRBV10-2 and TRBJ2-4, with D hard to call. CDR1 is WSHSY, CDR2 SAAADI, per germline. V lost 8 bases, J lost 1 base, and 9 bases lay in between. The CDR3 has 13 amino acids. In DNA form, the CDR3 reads TGCGCCAGCCGGGTGGGGGCCAAAAACATTCAGTACTTC. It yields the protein CASRVGAKNIQYF.

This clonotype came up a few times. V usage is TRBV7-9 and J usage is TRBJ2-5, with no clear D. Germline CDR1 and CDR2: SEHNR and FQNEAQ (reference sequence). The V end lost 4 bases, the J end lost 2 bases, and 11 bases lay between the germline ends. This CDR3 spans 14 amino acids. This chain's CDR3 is CASSSLSQQETQYF. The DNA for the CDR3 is TGTGCCAGCAGCTCCCTGTCCCAACAAGAGACCCAGTACTTC.

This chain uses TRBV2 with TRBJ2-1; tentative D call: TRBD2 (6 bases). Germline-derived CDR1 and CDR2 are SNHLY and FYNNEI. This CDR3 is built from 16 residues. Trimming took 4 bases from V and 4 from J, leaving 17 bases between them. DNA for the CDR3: TGTGCCAGCAGTGCCACGGGACTGTTTTGGTACAATGAGCAGTTCTTC. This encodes CASSATGLFWYNEQFF.

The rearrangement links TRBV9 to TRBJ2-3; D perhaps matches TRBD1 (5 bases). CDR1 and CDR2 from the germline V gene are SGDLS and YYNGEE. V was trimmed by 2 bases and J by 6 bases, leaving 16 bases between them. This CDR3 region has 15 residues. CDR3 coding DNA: TGTGCCAGCAGCGTCCAGGGTGTCGGCGTGGATACGCAGTATTTT. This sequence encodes CASSVQGVGVDTQYF. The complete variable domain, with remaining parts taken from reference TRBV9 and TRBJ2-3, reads DSGVTQTPKHLITATGQRVTLRCSPRSGDLSVYWYQQSLDQGLQFLIQYYNGEERAKGNILERFSAQQFPDLHSELNLSSLELGDSALYFCASSVQGVGVDTQYFGPGTRLTVL.

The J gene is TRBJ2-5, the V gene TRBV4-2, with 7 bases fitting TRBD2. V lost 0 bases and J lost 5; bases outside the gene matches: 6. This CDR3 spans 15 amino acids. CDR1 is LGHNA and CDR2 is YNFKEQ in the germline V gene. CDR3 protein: CASSQDQGLGETQYF. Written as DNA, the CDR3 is TGTGCCAGCAGCCAAGATCAAGGACTAGGGGAGACCCAGTACTTC.

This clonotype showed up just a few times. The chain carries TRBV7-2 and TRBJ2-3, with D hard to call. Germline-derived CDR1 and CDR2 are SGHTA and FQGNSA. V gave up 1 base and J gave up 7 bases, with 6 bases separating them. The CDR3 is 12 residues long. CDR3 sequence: CASSLGPYTQYF. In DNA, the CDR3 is TGTGCCAGCAGCTTAGGCCCCTATACGCAGTATTTT.

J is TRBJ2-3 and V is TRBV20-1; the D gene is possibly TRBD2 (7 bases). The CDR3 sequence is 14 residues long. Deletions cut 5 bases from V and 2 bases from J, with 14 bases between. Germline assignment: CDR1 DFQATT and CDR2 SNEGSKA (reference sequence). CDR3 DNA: TGCAGTGCTGGGGGGCGGGGGTCCACAGATACGCAGTATTTT. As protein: CSAGGRGSTDTQYF.

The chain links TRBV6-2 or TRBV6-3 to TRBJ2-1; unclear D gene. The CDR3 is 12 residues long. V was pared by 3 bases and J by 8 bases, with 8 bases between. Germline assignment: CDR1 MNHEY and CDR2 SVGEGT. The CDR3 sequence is CASSYWADEQFF. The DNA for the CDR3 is TGTGCCAGCAGTTATTGGGCAGATGAGCAGTTCTTC.

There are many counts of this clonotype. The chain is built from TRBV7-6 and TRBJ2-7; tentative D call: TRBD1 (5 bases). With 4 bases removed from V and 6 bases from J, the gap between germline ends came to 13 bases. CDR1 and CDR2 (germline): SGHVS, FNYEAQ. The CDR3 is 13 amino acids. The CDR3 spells CASSSTHQGEQYF. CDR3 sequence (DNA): TGTGCCAGCAGCTCAACCCACCAGGGCGAGCAGTACTTC.

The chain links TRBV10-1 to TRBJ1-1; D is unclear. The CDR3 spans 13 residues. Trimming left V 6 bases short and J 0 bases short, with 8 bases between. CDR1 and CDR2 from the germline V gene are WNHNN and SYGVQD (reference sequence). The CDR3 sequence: CASRVRVNTEAFF. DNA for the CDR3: TGCGCCAGCAGGGTAAGAGTGAACACTGAAGCTTTCTTT.

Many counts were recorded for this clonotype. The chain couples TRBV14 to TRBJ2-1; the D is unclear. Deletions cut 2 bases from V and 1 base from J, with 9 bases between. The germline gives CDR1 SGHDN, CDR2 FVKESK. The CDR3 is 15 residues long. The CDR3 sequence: CASSQLSISYNEQFF. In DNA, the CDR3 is TGTGCCAGCAGCCAACTCTCCATATCCTACAATGAGCAGTTCTTC.

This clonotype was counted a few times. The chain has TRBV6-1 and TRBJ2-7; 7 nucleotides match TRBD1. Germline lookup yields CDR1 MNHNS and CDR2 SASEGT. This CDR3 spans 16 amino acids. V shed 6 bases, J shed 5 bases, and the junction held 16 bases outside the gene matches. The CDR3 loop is CASRPTGYRPPHEQYF. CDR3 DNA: TGTGCCAGCAGACCGACAGGGTATAGGCCGCCCCACGAGCAGTACTTC.

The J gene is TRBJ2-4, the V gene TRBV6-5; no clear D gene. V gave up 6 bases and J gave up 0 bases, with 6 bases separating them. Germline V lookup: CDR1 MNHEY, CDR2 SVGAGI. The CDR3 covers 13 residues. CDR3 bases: TGTGCCAGCAGAACTTTAGCCAAAAACATTCAGTACTTC. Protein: CASRTLAKNIQYF.

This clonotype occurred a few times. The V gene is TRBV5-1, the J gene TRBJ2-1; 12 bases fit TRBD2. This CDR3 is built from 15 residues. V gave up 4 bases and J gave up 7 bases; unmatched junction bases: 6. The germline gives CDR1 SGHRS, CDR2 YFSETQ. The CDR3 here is CASSARTSGVNEQFF. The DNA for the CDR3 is TGCGCCAGCAGCGCTCGGACTAGCGGGGTAAATGAGCAGTTCTTC.

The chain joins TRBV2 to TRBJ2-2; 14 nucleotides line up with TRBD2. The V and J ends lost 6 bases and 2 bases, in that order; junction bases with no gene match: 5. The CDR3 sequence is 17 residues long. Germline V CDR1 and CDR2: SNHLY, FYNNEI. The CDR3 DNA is TGTGCCAGCAGCGGACTAGCGGGGGGAATTAACACCGGGGAGCTGTTTTTT. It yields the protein CASSGLAGGINTGELFF.

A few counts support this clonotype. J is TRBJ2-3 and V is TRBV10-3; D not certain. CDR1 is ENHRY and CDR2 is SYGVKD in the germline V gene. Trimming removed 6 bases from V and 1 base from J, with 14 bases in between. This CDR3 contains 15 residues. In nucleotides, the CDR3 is TGTGCCATCAGGCTGACATTCCGCGGCACAGATACGCAGTATTTT. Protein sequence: CAIRLTFRGTDTQYF.

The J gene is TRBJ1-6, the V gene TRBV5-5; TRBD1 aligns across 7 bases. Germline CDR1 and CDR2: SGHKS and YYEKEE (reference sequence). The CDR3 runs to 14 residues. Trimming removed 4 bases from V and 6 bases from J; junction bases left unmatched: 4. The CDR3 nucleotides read TGTGCCAGCAGCATACAGGGGTTTAATTCACCCCTCCACTTT. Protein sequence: CASSIQGFNSPLHF.